A single sample is the source of the 12 T cell receptor beta chains below, sequenced in a study of regulatory T cells in long-lasting Graves disease. Time point defined: newly diagnosed GD, antithyroid drugs for less than 3 months. RNA from PBMCs was the source of the TCR library. HTBI primers from iRepertoire and Arm-PCR of CDR3 regions yielded the TCR beta libraries. TCRdb re-called the multiplex PCR reads through MiXCR, storing one row per CDR3 protein. The sample lists some 340,000 distinct CDR3 sequences, roughly 10% occurring once. This same sample was also taken into another study, of T cells in Graves' hyperthyroidism and ophthalmopathy.

Sequenced material: peripheral blood mononuclear cells (PBMCs), taken at new diagnosis, from a patient treated with antithyroid drugs. The receptor source for this set is a woman aged 18-35 years with Graves disease.

The chain links TRBV10-3 to TRBJ2-5; the D gene could be TRBD1 or TRBD2 (5 bases each). The CDR3 sequence is 13 residues long. Trimming took off 0 bases at V and 6 bases at J, with 8 bases between the two ends. Germline V lookup: CDR1 ENHRY, CDR2 SYGVKD. Here the CDR3 reads CAISESGEKTQYF. The CDR3 DNA reads TGTGCCATCAGTGAGTCAGGGGAGAAGACCCAGTACTTC.

The chain carries TRBV13 and TRBJ2-7; TRBD2 is a possible D gene (5 bases). V lost 5 bases to trimming and J lost 0 bases, with 11 bases between them. CDR3 length equals 14 residues. Germline values: CDR1 PRHDT, CDR2 FYEKMQ (reference sequence). The CDR3: CASSPFRGSYEQYF. The CDR3, as DNA: TGTGCCAGCAGCCCTTTTCGGGGCTCCTACGAGCAGTACTTC.

Concerning this clonotype: Since a much larger clone is just one base distant, this may be a read error. The chain carries TRBV29-1 and TRBJ2-2; D gene ambiguous. With 2 bases removed from V and 7 bases from J, the gap between germline ends came to 23 bases. There are 17 residues in the CDR3. The germline gives CDR1 SQVTM, CDR2 ANQGSEA. The CDR3 reads CSVEKWKGGYQDGELFF. The CDR3 coding sequence is TGCAGCGTTGAAAAATGGAAAGGCGGATACCAAGACGGGGAGCTGTTTTTT.

On this clonotype itself: This likely came from a read error, as a far larger clone is one base away. V and J are TRBV7-2 and TRBJ2-1; D is possibly TRBD1 or TRBD2 (5 bases each). CDR1 and CDR2 from the germline V gene are SGHTA and FQGNSA. The CDR3 is 16 amino acids. The ends were cut back, 1 base at V and 0 bases at J, with 10 bases in the middle. CDR3 bases: TGTGCCAGCAGCTTAGAAGGTGGGGGCTCCTACAATGAGCAGTTCTTC. Translating it yields CASSLEGGGSYNEQFF.

This clonotype appeared a few times. The chain joins TRBV6-1 to TRBJ2-7; 14 bases are a match to TRBD2. Germline V gene sequence: CDR1 MNHNS, CDR2 SASEGT. The CDR3 loop spans 15 amino acids. V gave up 7 bases and J gave up 7 bases; unmatched junction bases: 9. The CDR3 DNA sequence: TGTGCCAGCATTCGGGGACTAGCGGGAGTAAGGGAGCAGTACTTC. This gives the protein CASIRGLAGVREQYF.

This clonotype came up many times. The CDR3 is CASSLMTAGHGYTF. As DNA, the CDR3 is TGTGCCAGCAGCTTGATGACAGCGGGGCATGGCTACACCTTC. The chain employs TRBV7-9 and TRBJ1-2; D may be TRBD1 (5 bases). This CDR3 region has 14 residues. With 3 bases removed from V and 6 bases from J, the gap between germline ends came to 14 bases. CDR1 is SEHNR and CDR2 is FQNEAQ in the germline V gene (reference sequence).

The V call is TRBV7-9, the J call TRBJ2-1, with 15 bases that match TRBD2. The CDR3 consists of 15 residues. Trimming took 6 bases from V and 7 from J; bases not matched to a gene: 4. Germline lookup yields CDR1 SEHNR and CDR2 FQNEAQ (reference sequence). DNA for the CDR3: TGTGCCAGCAGACTCGGGACTAGCGGGAGGAATGAGCAGTTCTTC. It specifies CASRLGTSGRNEQFF.

This clonotype was recorded at least ten times. The rearrangement links TRBV20-1 to TRBJ1-5, with a tentative D call TRBD1 (5 bases). CDR3 length: 12 residues. Germline V lookup: CDR1 DFQATT, CDR2 SNEGSKA (reference sequence). With 6 bases removed from V and 4 bases from J, the gap between germline ends came to 10 bases. The CDR3 DNA reads TGCAGTGCGCGGACACCTAATCAGCCCCAGCATTTT. Its protein is CSARTPNQPQHF.

This clonotype was counted many times. J is TRBJ1-4 and V is TRBV20-1; the D gene is possibly TRBD1 (6 bases). Germline loops: CDR1 DFQATT, CDR2 SNEGSKA (reference sequence). V lost 7 bases and J 1 base, leaving 10 bases between the germline ends. This CDR3 comprises 13 residues. The chain's CDR3 is CSVTTGTNEKLFF. The CDR3 DNA reads as TGCAGTGTTACGACAGGAACTAATGAAAAACTGTTTTTT.

This clonotype was recorded a few times. This chain connects TRBV6-5 to TRBJ2-2; D is tentatively TRBD1 or TRBD2 (5 bases each). Germline assignment: CDR1 MNHEY and CDR2 SVGAGI. The CDR3 is 19 amino acids. V was clipped by 4 bases and J by 0 bases, with 21 bases between them. The CDR3 reads CASSWPLPGRSSNTGELFF. The DNA for the CDR3 is TGTGCCAGCAGTTGGCCGTTACCGGGACGGTCTTCGAACACCGGGGAGCTGTTTTTT.

Concerning this clonotype itself: This sequence is one base from a far larger clone and is likely a read error. The rearrangement links TRBV7-2 to TRBJ1-1; a possible D gene is TRBD1 (6 bases). The CDR3 loop spans 17 amino acids. V was clipped by 6 bases and J by 0 bases, with 20 bases between them. The germline gives CDR1 SGHTA, CDR2 FQGNSA. CDR3 residues: CASSFRSARDMNTEAFF. CDR3 nucleotide sequence: TGTGCCAGCAGTTTCAGGTCGGCCAGGGACATGAACACTGAAGCTTTCTTT.

This clonotype has just a few counts. The chain couples TRBV7-9 to TRBJ1-1, with 8 positions matching TRBD1. CDR1 SEHNR and CDR2 FQNEAQ come from the germline V gene (reference sequence). V lost 6 bases, J lost 5 bases, and 11 bases stayed unmatched. This CDR3 has 15 residues. CDR3 in amino acids: CASSSTGGTSTEAFF. CDR3 nucleotides: TGTGCCAGCAGTTCTACAGGGGGTACCTCGACTGAAGCTTTCTTT.